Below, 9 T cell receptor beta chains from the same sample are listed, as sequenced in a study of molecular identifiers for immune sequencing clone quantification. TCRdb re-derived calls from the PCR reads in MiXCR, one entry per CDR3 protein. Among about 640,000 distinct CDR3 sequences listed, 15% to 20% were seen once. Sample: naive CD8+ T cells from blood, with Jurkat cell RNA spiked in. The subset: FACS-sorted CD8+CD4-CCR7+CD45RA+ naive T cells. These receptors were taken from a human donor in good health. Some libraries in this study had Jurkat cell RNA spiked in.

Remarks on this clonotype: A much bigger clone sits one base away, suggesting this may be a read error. As DNA, the CDR3 is TGCGCCAGCAGCCCCTTGGTCAAGCAGGCAGCCTCCTACGAGCAGTACTTC. Amino acid sequence: CASSPLVKQAASYEQYF. J is TRBJ2-7 and V is TRBV5-1, with no clear D. With 4 bases removed from V and 0 bases from J, the gap between germline ends came to 20 bases. The CDR3 is made up of 17 amino acids. The V gene's germline CDR1 is SGHRS and CDR2 YFSETQ. Looking up the rest from reference TRBV5-1 and TRBJ2-7 gives the full variable domain: KAGVTQTPRYLIKTRGQQVTLSCSPISGHRSVSWYQQTPGQGLQFLFEYFSETQRNKGNFPGRFSGRQFSNSRSEMNVSTLELGDSALYLCASSPLVKQAASYEQYFGPGTRLTVT.

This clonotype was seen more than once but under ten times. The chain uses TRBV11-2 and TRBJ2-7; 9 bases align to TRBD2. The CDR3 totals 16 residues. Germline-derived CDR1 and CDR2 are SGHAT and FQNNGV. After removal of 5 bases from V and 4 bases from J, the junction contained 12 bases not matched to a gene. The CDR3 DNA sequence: TGTGCCAGCAGCGGAGAAAGCGGGGGGTTAAATTACGAGCAGTACTTC. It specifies CASSGESGGLNYEQYF. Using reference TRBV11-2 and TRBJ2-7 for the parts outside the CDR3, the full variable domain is EAGVAQSPRYKIIEKRQSVAFWCNPISGHATLYWYQQILGQGPKLLIQFQNNGVVDDSQLPKDRFSAERLKGVDSTLKIQPAKLEDSAVYLCASSGESGGLNYEQYFGPGTRLTVT.

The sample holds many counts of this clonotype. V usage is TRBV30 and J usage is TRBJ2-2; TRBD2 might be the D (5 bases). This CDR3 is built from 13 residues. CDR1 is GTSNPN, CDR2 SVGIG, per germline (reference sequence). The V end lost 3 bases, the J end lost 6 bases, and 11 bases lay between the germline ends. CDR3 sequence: CAWSGPGSGELFF. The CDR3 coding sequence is TGTGCCTGGAGCGGGCCGGGGTCCGGGGAGCTGTTTTTT.

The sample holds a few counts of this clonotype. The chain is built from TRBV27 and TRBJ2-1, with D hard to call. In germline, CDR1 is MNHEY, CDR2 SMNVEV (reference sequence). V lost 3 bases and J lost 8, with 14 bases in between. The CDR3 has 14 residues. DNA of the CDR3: TGTGCCAGCAGTTTGGTCACCAGTCAGTATGAGCAGTTCTTC. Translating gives CASSLVTSQYEQFF.

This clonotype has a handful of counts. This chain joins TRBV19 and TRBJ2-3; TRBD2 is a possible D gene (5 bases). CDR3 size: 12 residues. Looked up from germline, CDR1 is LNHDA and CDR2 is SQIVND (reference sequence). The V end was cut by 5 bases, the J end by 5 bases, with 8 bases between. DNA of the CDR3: TGTGCCAGTAGTGTCAGCGGAGATACGCAGTATTTT. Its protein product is CASSVSGDTQYF. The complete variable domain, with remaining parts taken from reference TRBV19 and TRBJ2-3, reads DGGITQSPKYLFRKEGQNVTLSCEQNLNHDAMYWYRQDPGQGLRLIYYSQIVNDFQKGDIAEGYSVSREKKESFPLTVTSAQKNPTAFYLCASSVSGDTQYFGPGTRLTVL.

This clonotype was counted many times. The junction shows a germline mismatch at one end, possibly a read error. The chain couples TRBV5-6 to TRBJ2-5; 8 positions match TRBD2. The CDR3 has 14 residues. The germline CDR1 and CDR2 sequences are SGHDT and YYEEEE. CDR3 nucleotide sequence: TGTGCCAGCAGTTTGGGCGGGAGGCAAGAGACCCAGTACTTC. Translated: CASSLGGRQETQYF. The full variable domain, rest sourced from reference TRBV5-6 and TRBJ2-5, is DAGVTQSPTHLIKTRGQQVTLRCSPKSGHDTVSWYQQALGQGPQFIFQYYEEEERQRGNFPDRFSGHQFPNYSSELNVNALLLGDSALYLCASSLGGRQETQYFGPGTRLLVL.

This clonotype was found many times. DNA of the CDR3: TGTGCCTGGAGTGTCGGGCAGGGTAATTCACCCCTCCACTTT. It specifies CAWSVGQGNSPLHF. This chain uses TRBV30 with TRBJ1-6, with a possible D match to TRBD1 (5 bases). V lost 0 bases, J lost 6 bases, and 9 bases lay in between. CDR1 and CDR2 (germline): GTSNPN, SVGIG (reference sequence). The CDR3 extends over 14 amino acids.

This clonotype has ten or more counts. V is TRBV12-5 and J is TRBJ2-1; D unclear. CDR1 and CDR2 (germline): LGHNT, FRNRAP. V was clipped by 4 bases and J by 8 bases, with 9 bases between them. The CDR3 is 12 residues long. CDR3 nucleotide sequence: TGTGCTAGTGGTTCCTACCTGGATGAGCAGTTCTTC. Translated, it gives CASGSYLDEQFF.

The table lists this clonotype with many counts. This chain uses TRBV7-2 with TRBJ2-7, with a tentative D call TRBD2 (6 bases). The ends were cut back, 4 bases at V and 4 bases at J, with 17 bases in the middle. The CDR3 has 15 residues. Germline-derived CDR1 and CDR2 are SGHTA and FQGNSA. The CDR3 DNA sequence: TGTGCCAGCAGCTCTTTTTTGGGGGGAGGATACGAGCAGTACTTC. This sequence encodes CASSSFLGGGYEQYF.